This T cell receptor beta chain was recorded in a study of cytomegalovirus exposure and HLA in healthy donors (dated by TCRdb to the late 2010s). General notes on the study: In an earlier analysis of roughly 590 of the donors, under 300 Gb of sequence data and 100 million or so unique TCR beta sequences from about 179 million T cells were reported. A later analysis re-examined previously published TCR beta repertoires from just over 650 donors and added high-resolution HLA genotyping to investigate patterns of TCR occurrence. In the later analysis, no new phenotypic data were used to find candidate immune exposures; instead, reliance was placed on TCR beta sequences and their occurrence across donors. The number of typed donors differed by locus: roughly 629-640 for A, B, C, DRB1 and DQB1; some 540 for DQA1; 606 for DPA1; and about 450 for DPB1. A later genetic analysis took genome-wide SNP genotypes for about 55% of the 666 donors and used that subset as a discovery cohort. All discovery cohort repertoires had been generated using a single sequencing platform. To predict cytomegalovirus infection status, the study combined high-throughput TCR immunosequencing, statistical association of individual TCRs with disease status, and machine learning. The aim of the study was to test whether cataloging public T cell receptors could identify signatures of past pathogen exposure. An early release that covered 500 to 800 HLA-typed donors contained approximately 300 gigabases of sequencing data and roughly 84 million unique TCR sequences. Donor age, sex, ethnicity and CMV serostatus were compiled alongside the repertoire data. The genetic ancestry cluster associated with self-reported Caucasian donors included 81% of the approximately 430 genotyped donors. An earlier analysis of 587 of the donors used high-throughput TCR beta sequencing to judge whether each TCR beta V gene segment behaved as functional or pseudogenic. A separate validation cohort of 100 to 150 different subjects was used in addition to the approximately 700-subject first cohort. Class I and class II HLA loci were covered by the typing at four-digit resolution. The study used immunosequencing to profile the T cell repertoires of about 670 subjects and linked those repertoires to cytomegalovirus serostatus. About five DR-DQ haplotypes were handled as single units for association and clustering because linkage in the cohort was strong. Among some 410 genotyped donors of the cohort, an average of around 250,000 unique TCR beta nucleotide sequences was sequenced per donor, of which about 19% were non-productive. The research as a whole found: A further reported finding was that TCR beta sequences accurately predicted the HLA-A and HLA-B alleles for most subjects in the first cohort. For the cohort, immune exposure information was limited to CMV serostatus. Linkage disequilibrium might explain the correlated functional status among segregating V segments, but an unknown experimental factor could not be ruled out. In an earlier analysis of approximately 590 of the donors, most TCR beta V segments appeared in productive rearrangements about 87% or about 30% of the time, broadly matching IMGT annotations. Most TCR sequences were seen in very few donors, while some public TCRs were found in many individuals. Because some donors lacked HLA typing at each locus, the association tests relied only on the typed subset. According to a later genetic analysis, donors in an Asian-associated ancestry cluster had fewer N-insertions in productive TCRs than the roughly 700-donor mean. The 87-base-pair reads could not distinguish some IMGT-functional V segments, including TRBV6-2 and TRBV6-3, so those segments were excluded. The cohort was sequenced for TCR beta chains only, and without alpha or paired-chain data the features that could be detected were limited. Sequencing depth was assumed to be roughly uniform across donors in the presence/absence analyses, though that assumption may not hold. In the study, around 160 TCR beta chains were listed as associated with cytomegalovirus. It was suggested by the authors that the approach could potentially be generalized to other disease states and immunological phenotypes. At a false discovery rate of 0.05, a later analysis linked some 17,000 TCR beta sequences to specific HLA alleles. Three of the identified cytomegalovirus-associated TCR beta chains were confirmed in vitro to be specific for cytomegalovirus antigens. The earlier analysis of 587 of the donors excluded some 16 rarely observed V segments, including chromosome 9 orphons, because counts were too low. Compared with equally common non-associated chains, HLA-associated TCR beta chains in a later analysis were more clonally expanded and had lower generation probabilities. In a later analysis, the rate of TCR association differed among HLA loci, with DRB1 alleles having the most associated TCRs and HLA-C alleles having the fewest. A later genetic analysis associated a missense DCLRE1C variant with V-gene and J-gene trimming of TCR beta chains, and an independent cohort replicated the association. In both the original and validation cohorts, the classifier was reported to diagnose cytomegalovirus status with high specificity and sensitivity. Strong co-occurrence of HLA alleles, especially DR and DQ, made assigning TCR associations to individual alleles difficult. According to a later analysis, most CMV-associated TCR beta chains appeared to be HLA-restricted, and the HLA associations seemed to be driven largely by CMV exposure. According to a later analysis, parvovirus B19, influenza, CMV and Epstein-Barr virus appeared linked to several top co-occurrence clusters. A cluster of highly shared sequence variants was judged likely to be a technical artifact of the sequencing pipeline.

Taken from the germline V gene (reference sequence), the CDR1 and CDR2 loops are LNHDA and SQIVND. Compared with germline, V lacks 3 bases and J lacks 4 bases; bases without a gene match: 5. From the cysteine up to the phenylalanine, the CDR3 has a length of 15 residues. Of the read, only the CDR3 DNA is kept; its 45 bases are in frame from base 1. The cohort consisted of 666 healthy bone marrow donors. At the time of sampling, every cohort member was nominally healthy, though immune exposures that went unrecorded were likely present. CMV serostatus was positive for 250 to 300 and negative for about 55% of the roughly 670 cohort members, and was not recorded for this donor. Each donor provided a peripheral blood sample, and peripheral blood mononuclear cells were used for TCR beta sequencing. Genomic DNA extraction from the blood cell samples was performed with the Qiagen DNeasy Blood Extraction Kit.

The method behind the library was the immunoSEQ multiplex PCR assay. The multiplex PCR relied on a mix of 60 forward primers for TCR Vbeta segments and 13 reverse primers for TCR Jbeta segments. The CDR3 region of rearranged TCR beta genes was amplified from genomic DNA by a multiplex PCR assay. The amplified TCR beta libraries were sequenced on the Illumina HiSeq System as 87-base-pair reads. Concerning the study's data processing: Across the 500 to 850 repertoires, a later analysis counted approximately 75 million unique TCR beta chains, roughly 11 million of which were shared by at least two donors. A nearest-neighbor algorithm error-corrected the raw reads and collapsed the reads into unique sequences, merging closely related sequences to remove PCR and sequencing errors. To assign V, D and J gene segments, CDR3 sequences were aligned to IMGT reference sequences. Each retained sequence needed at least a six-nucleotide match to both a V gene segment and a J gene segment. A rearrangement was called productive if the CDR3 had no stop codons and remained in frame with V and J, and every other rearrangement was called non-productive. CDR3 was defined by IMGT convention, running from the second conserved V-encoded cysteine to the conserved J-encoded phenylalanine. The earlier analysis of about 610 of the donors excluded sequences that lacked an unambiguous match to a single V gene segment. An earlier analysis of about 600 of the donors called V segments functional above 56.7% productive rearrangements and segregating when the between-donor standard deviation exceeded 5%. To diagnose cytomegalovirus status from the catalog of TCR beta chain sequences, a statistical classification framework was built. In a later analysis, TCR nucleotide sequences were compared against IMGT/GENE-DB human TR gene sequences so that V and J genes could be assigned. In a later analysis, CDR3 sequences and most-parsimonious VDJ recombination scenarios were assigned using the TCRdist pipeline. In a later analysis, each TCR beta chain was defined by its CDR3 amino acid sequence together with its V-gene family, and reads without a unique V-gene family were excluded. As a way to deal with suspected cross-contamination and a sequencing artifact, a later analysis dropped 450 to 700 nucleotide sequences that were highly shared and had low generation probability. In a later analysis, a clonal expansion index for each public chain was calculated from normalized within-repertoire ranks of inferred template counts. In a later analysis, generation probabilities were computed with a VDJ recombination model fitted to out-of-frame rearrangements, and the resulting probabilities were checked against IGoR. Hypergeometric tests were used in a later analysis to score TCR-TCR, TCR-HLA and TCR-CMV co-occurrence, with a repertoire-size bias correction applied to the TCR pairs. To estimate false discovery rates, a later analysis permuted the HLA or CMV assignments 20 times. A later analysis grouped co-occurring TCRs with DBSCAN, adding TCRdist sequence similarity when clustering within HLA-allele-positive subsets. Repertoires with fewer than 30,000 or more than 120,000 public chains, plus five repertoires with anomalous nucleotide sharing, were excluded from co-occurrence clustering. TCRdb carries this immuneACCESS record with in-frame sequences only. Its versions omit some clonotypes, under half of them owing to an unresolved V gene in the studies checked, with the rest unexplained. D and trimming were read from the DNA, whereas the V and J calls and clone size are those reported in that table. For this sample the table gives 100,000 to 150,000 clones, of which about 78% were detected only once. The ten largest clones represent approximately 2.9% of the sample.

Concerning this clone itself: Its antigen is currently not known. The sample holds no much larger clone one base away, and base qualities are not on file.

The TCR comes from a human donor in good health. The chain is assembled from TRBV19 and TRBJ1-5, and 8 bases in between align with TRBD1. The sequencing input was PBMCs. The CDR3 sequence is CASSIQGAGNQPQHF. The nucleotide sequence reads TGTGCCAGTAGTATCCAGGGGGCAGGGAATCAGCCCCAGCATTTT.